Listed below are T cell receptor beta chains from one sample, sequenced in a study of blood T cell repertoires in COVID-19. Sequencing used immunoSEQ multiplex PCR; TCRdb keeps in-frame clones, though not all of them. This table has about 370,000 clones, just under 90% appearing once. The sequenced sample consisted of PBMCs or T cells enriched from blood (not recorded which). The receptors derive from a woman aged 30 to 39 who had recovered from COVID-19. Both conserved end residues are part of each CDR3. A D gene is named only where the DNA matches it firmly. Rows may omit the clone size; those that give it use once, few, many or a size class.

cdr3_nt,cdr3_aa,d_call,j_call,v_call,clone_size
TGTGCCTGGAGTGCCCGGAAGGGGCTGTTTTTT,CAWSARKGLFF,NA,TRBJ1-4,TRBV30,few
TGTGCCAGCAGTTTCGGGCAGGGATATGGCTACACCTTC,CASSFGQGYGYTF,NA,TRBJ1-2,TRBV27,NA
TGTGCCAGCTCACTAGGGACAGGGTGGGTCTGGACAGATACGCAGTATTTT,CASSLGTGWVWTDTQYF,TRBD1,TRBJ2-3,TRBV18,NA
TGTGCCAGCAGCCCTCTAGAGGAGACCCAGTACTTC,CASSPLEETQYF,NA,TRBJ2-5,TRBV7-9,NA
TGCAGCGTACAACCGGGACAGGGGGACTGGCATGGCTACACCTTC,CSVQPGQGDWHGYTF,TRBD1,TRBJ1-2,TRBV29-1,few
TGTGCCAGCAGCTTAATGGTCTGGGAGGACCTCTACAATGAGCAGTTCTTC,CASSLMVWEDLYNEQFF,NA,TRBJ2-1,TRBV7-2,NA
TGTGCCATCAGTGAGTCGGGCCCCACCGGGGAGCTGTTTTTT,CAISESGPTGELFF,NA,TRBJ2-2,TRBV10-3,few
TGTGCCAGCCAATCGTCAGCTAACTATGGCTACACCTTC,CASQSSANYGYTF,NA,TRBJ1-2,TRBV12-3/TRBV12-4,NA
TGCGCCAGCAGCCAAGATCAGGCGGGAGGGTACCAAGAGACCCAGTACTTC,CASSQDQAGGYQETQYF,TRBD2,TRBJ2-5,TRBV4-1,NA
TGTGCCAGTAGAATCGGGGTACAGACGGTGAACACTGAAGCTTTCTTT,CASRIGVQTVNTEAFF,NA,TRBJ1-1,TRBV19,NA
TGTGCCAGCAGCCGAGTTAGCAATCAGCCCCAGCATTTT,CASSRVSNQPQHF,NA,TRBJ1-5,TRBV7-9,NA
TGCGCCAGCCGGGACAGGGGACAGAGTTCGGAAAAACTGTTTTTT,CASRDRGQSSEKLFF,TRBD1,TRBJ1-4,TRBV5-1,NA
TGTGCCAGCAGTTTGACAGGGCCACAGTTCTTC,CASSLTGPQFF,TRBD1,TRBJ2-1,TRBV12-3/TRBV12-4,NA
TGTGCCAGTAGTATCGGTAGCGGGAGGGCCTACGAGCAGTACTTC,CASSIGSGRAYEQYF,TRBD2,TRBJ2-7,TRBV19,few
TGTGCCAGTAGGGACAGGGGGCGGGATGAAGCTTTCTTT,CASRDRGRDEAFF,TRBD1,TRBJ1-1,TRBV19,NA
TGTGCCACCAGCTTATCAGGGAGGACGGCTTTCTTT,CATSLSGRTAFF,NA,TRBJ1-1,TRBV15,NA
TGTGCCATCAGTCTGACTAGCGGGGGCAACACCGGGGAGCTGTTTTTT,CAISLTSGGNTGELFF,TRBD2,TRBJ2-2,TRBV10-3,NA
TGTGCCAGCAGTGACTCTAGCGGGAGTAGCCCCGGGGAGCTGTTTTTT,CASSDSSGSSPGELFF,TRBD2,TRBJ2-2,TRBV6-4,NA
TGTGCCAGCAGCTCTCTCTGGGACAGGGGTATTGCTAACTATGGCTACACCTTC,CASSSLWDRGIANYGYTF,TRBD1,TRBJ1-2,TRBV14,NA
TGTGCCAGCAGCCAAGCAGGAAACATTCAGTACTTC,CASSQAGNIQYF,NA,TRBJ2-4,TRBV3-1/TRBV3-2,NA
TGCGCCAGCAGCCCTGGACAGGGGGCGGCCAAAAACATTCAGTACTTC,CASSPGQGAAKNIQYF,TRBD1,TRBJ2-4,TRBV5-1,NA
TGTGCCAGCAGCTCCCTCCGGGACAGGGGTTTCATGAACACTGAAGCTTTCTTT,CASSSLRDRGFMNTEAFF,TRBD1,TRBJ1-1,TRBV5-6,NA
TGCGCCAGCAGCTACGGGACAGGGGTTGAAAATTCACCCCTCCACTTT,CASSYGTGVENSPLHF,TRBD1,TRBJ1-6,TRBV5-1,NA
TGTGCCAGTAAGAACCAGGCCTGGTCACCCCTCCACTTT,CASKNQAWSPLHF,NA,TRBJ1-6,TRBV19,NA
TGTGCCAGCAGTTCAGGTTATAACTATGGCTACACCTTC,CASSSGYNYGYTF,NA,TRBJ1-2,TRBV5-4,NA
TGCGCCAGCTCTCACAGGGGGCTTCAGGTGGGGGCTTTCTTT,CASSHRGLQVGAFF,TRBD1,TRBJ1-1,TRBV5-1,NA
TGTGCCACCAGACAGGACGAGCAGTACTTC,CATRQDEQYF,NA,TRBJ2-7,TRBV10-3,few
TGTGCCAGCAGCTCACGCAACCGGGACAGGGTAGCTAACTATGGCTACACCTTC,CASSSRNRDRVANYGYTF,TRBD1,TRBJ1-2,TRBV5-5,NA